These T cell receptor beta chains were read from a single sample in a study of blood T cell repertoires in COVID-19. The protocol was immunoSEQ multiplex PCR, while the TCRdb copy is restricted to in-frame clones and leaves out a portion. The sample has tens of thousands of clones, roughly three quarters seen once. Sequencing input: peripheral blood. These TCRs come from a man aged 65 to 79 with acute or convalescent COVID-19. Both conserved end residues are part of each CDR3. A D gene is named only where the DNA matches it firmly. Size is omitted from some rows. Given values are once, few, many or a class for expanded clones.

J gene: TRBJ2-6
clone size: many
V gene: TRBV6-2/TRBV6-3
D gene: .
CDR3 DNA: TGTGCCAGCAGTTACCGCGGGTCTGGGGCCAACGTCCTGACTTTC
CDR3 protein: CASSYRGSGANVLTF

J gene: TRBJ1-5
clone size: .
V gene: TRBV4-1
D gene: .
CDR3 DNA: TGCGCCAGCAGGTCGATCGGGGGGATTAGCAATCAGCCCCAGCATTTT
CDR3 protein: CASRSIGGISNQPQHF

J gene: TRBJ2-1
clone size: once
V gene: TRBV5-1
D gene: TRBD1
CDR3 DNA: TGCGCCAGCAGCTTGCAGGGGGATGAGCAGTTCTTC
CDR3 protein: CASSLQGDEQFF

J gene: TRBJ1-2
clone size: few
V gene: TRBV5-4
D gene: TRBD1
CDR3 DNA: TGTGCCAGCAGCTTGGACAGGGGTTATTATGGCTACACCTTC
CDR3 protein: CASSLDRGYYGYTF

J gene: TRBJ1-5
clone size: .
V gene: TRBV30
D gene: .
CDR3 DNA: TGTGCCTGGAGTGCACTCGCAGGACAGTCCAATCAGCCCCAGCATTTT
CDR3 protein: CAWSALAGQSNQPQHF

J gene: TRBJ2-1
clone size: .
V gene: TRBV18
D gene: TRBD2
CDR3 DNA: TGTGCCAGCTCACCCTCCACAGCGGGGGGGCTTTATGAGCAGTTCTTC
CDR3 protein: CASSPSTAGGLYEQFF

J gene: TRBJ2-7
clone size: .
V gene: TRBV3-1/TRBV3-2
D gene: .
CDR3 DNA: TGTGCCAGCAGCCAGTACTTCTACGAGCAGTACTTC
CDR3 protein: CASSQYFYEQYF

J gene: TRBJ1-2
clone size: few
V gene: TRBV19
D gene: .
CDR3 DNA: TGTGCCAGTAGCCCAAAGCTCCAGGGGAATGGCTACACCTTC
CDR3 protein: CASSPKLQGNGYTF

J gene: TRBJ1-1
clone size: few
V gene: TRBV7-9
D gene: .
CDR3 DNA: TGTGCCAGCAGCTTTACAGGGATCAACACTGAAGCTTTCTTT
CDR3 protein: CASSFTGINTEAFF

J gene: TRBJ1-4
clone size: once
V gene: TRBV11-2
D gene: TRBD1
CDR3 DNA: TGTGCCAGCAGCTCTTACAGGGGGGCTGGTGAAAAACTGTTTTTT
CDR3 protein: CASSSYRGAGEKLFF

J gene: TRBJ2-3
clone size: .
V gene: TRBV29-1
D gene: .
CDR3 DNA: TGCAGCGTTGAAGTAGGGGAAGTGGGCACAGATACGCAGTATTTT
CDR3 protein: CSVEVGEVGTDTQYF

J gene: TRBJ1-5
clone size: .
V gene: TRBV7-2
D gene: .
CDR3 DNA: TGTGCCAGCAGCTTAGCTCATAATCAGCCCCAGCATTTT
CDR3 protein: CASSLAHNQPQHF

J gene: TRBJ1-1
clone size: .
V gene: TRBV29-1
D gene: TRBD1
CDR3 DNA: TGCAGCGTTGGAGGGACAGAAACGAACACTGAAGCTTTCTTT
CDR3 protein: CSVGGTETNTEAFF

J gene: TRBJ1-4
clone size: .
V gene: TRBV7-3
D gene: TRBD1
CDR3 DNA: TGTGCCAGCAGCCCGGACAGGGGTGAAAAACTGTTTTTT
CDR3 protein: CASSPDRGEKLFF

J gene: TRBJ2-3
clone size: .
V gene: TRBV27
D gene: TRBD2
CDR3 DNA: TGTGCCAGCAGTGGTACCGAGACTAGCGGAAATACGCAGTATTTT
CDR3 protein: CASSGTETSGNTQYF

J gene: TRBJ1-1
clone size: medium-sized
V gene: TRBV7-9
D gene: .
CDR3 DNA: TGTGCCAGCAGCTTAGACCCGACAACCATGAACACTGAAGCTTTCTTT
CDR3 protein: CASSLDPTTMNTEAFF

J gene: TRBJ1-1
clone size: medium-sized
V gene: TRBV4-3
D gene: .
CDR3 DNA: TGCGCCAGCAGCCAAGCAGGGAGGGGCGGGACTGAAGCTTTCTTT
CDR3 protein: CASSQAGRGGTEAFF